Presented here are 25 T cell receptor beta chains from one specimen sequenced in a study of T-cell memory formation after mild COVID-19. TCRdb reanalysed the 5' RACE reads using MiXCR and keeps one entry per CDR3 protein. Among approximately 340,000 distinct CDR3 sequences, less than 20% were seen once, and the ten largest hold around 22%. Source material: PBMCs or a T cell subset sorted from them (not recorded which). Receptors were obtained from a young man who had mild COVID-19 (a few samples of this study predate the infection). Cell type and time point are not known.

This clonotype was counted only a few times. The rearrangement joins TRBV18 to TRBJ2-3; a weak D match, TRBD2 (5 bases). V shed 6 bases and J shed 1 base, with 17 bases lying between them. CDR3 length equals 16 residues. The germline CDR1 and CDR2 sequences are KGHSH and LQKENI. CDR3 nucleotide sequence: TGTGCCAGCTCTCTACTTTCCCACGGGGGCACAGATACGCAGTATTTT. Translating it yields CASSLLSHGGTDTQYF.

The chain has TRBV4-3 and TRBJ1-5; no reliable D call. Looked up from germline, CDR1 is LGHNA and CDR2 is YSLEER. Trimming took 0 bases from V and 0 from J, leaving 9 bases between them. The CDR3 runs to 16 residues. The CDR3 sequence: CASSQDVGISNQPQHF. The CDR3 nucleotides are TGCGCCAGCAGCCAAGATGTGGGTATTAGCAATCAGCCCCAGCATTTT.

This clonotype was seen a few times. The chain uses TRBV6-6 and TRBJ1-1, with 7 bases matching TRBD1. Trimming removed 6 bases from V and 1 base from J; junction bases left unmatched: 11. Germline CDR1 reads MNHNY; CDR2 reads SVGAGI (reference sequence). The CDR3 is 16 residues long. This chain's CDR3 is CASRGTGVMRNTEAFF. The CDR3 bases are TGTGCCAGCAGGGGAACAGGGGTGATGAGGAACACTGAAGCTTTCTTT.

In nucleotides, the CDR3 is TGTGCCAGCAGCTTCGCCCCGAGCGGGGCTGGTAATGAAAAACTGTTTTTT. Its translation is CASSFAPSGAGNEKLFF. V gene TRBV7-9 combines with J gene TRBJ1-4; D is perhaps TRBD1 (5 bases). The V and J ends lost 3 bases and 4 bases respectively, with 18 bases between them. The CDR3 covers 17 residues. Germline V lookup: CDR1 SEHNR, CDR2 FQNEAQ (reference sequence).

The chain joins TRBV5-6 to TRBJ2-2; a possible D gene is TRBD2 (6 bases). This CDR3 has 16 residues. Deletions cut 2 bases from V and 2 bases from J, with 13 bases between. Germline V gives CDR1 SGHDT, CDR2 YYEEEE. The CDR3 DNA is TGTGCCAGCAGCTTTTTAACCGGGACTAACACCGGGGAGCTGTTTTTT. The encoded protein is CASSFLTGTNTGELFF.

This clonotype was found a few times. The J gene is TRBJ1-5, the V gene TRBV5-1; D unclear. The germline V and J ends were trimmed by 0 bases and 1 base, with 8 bases remaining between them. The CDR3 runs to 15 residues. From germline, CDR1 is SGHRS and CDR2 YFSETQ. This chain's CDR3 is CASSLDYSSNQPQHF. Here the CDR3 DNA reads TGCGCCAGCAGCTTGGATTACAGCAGCAATCAGCCCCAGCATTTT.

The chain uses TRBV12-3 or TRBV12-4 and TRBJ2-3, with 10 bases aligning to TRBD1. Germline trimming cut 5 bases from V and 6 bases from J; bases unmatched to any gene: 8. The CDR3 consists of 15 residues. The CDR3 coding sequence is TGTGCCAGCAGTCCGGGGGACAGGGGAGCCGATACGCAGTATTTT. It encodes CASSPGDRGADTQYF.

CDR3 protein: CASSLGGGSYEQYF. As DNA, the CDR3 is TGCGCCAGCAGCTTGGGGGGGGGCTCCTACGAGCAGTACTTC. V gene TRBV5-1 combines with J gene TRBJ2-7, with TRBD2 identical over 7 bases. With 0 bases clipped from V and 0 bases from J, the junction kept 0 bases outside the gene matches. CDR1 SGHRS and CDR2 YFSETQ come from the germline V gene. CDR3 size: 14 residues.

The chain recombines TRBV21-1 with TRBJ2-3; the table's D call, TRBD1, was not checked against the DNA. TRBV21-1 is noted as a pseudogene. The CDR3 totals 13 residues. The CDR3 sequence: CASSKVGGDTQYF. The DNA of the CDR3 is TGTGCCAGCAGCAAAGTTGGGGGCGATACGCAGTATTTT.

This clonotype occurred a few times. The chain employs TRBV4-1 and TRBJ2-1; 9 nucleotides line up with TRBD1. J was trimmed by 9 bases and V by 2 bases; bases with no gene match: 8. The germline V gene encodes CDR1 MGHRA and CDR2 YSYEKL. The CDR3 runs 15 residues. This CDR3 reads CASSQIDRGSCEQFF. CDR3 DNA: TGCGCCAGCAGCCAAATCGACAGGGGGTCTTGTGAGCAGTTCTTC.

This rearrangement joins TRBV20-1 to TRBJ1-1; maybe TRBD1 (5 bases). The length of the CDR3 is 14 residues. Germline CDR1 DFQATT, CDR2 SNEGSKA (reference sequence). V lost 0 bases and J lost 4, with 12 bases in between. The CDR3 protein is CSARDRQGSTEAFF. Here the CDR3 DNA reads TGCAGTGCTAGAGATAGGCAGGGAAGCACTGAAGCTTTCTTT.

This clonotype appeared a few times. The J gene is TRBJ2-5, the V gene TRBV4-3; possibly TRBD2 for D (6 bases). From germline, CDR1 is LGHNA and CDR2 YSLEER. The CDR3 consists of 14 residues. The germline V and J ends were trimmed by 0 bases and 9 bases, with 14 bases remaining between them. CDR3 protein: CASSQETSQLAQYF. For the CDR3, the DNA is TGCGCCAGCAGCCAAGAAACTAGCCAGCTTGCCCAGTACTTC.

The chain has TRBV7-9 and TRBJ1-4; possible D gene TRBD1, 5 bases. In germline, CDR1 is SEHNR, CDR2 FQNEAQ (reference sequence). This CDR3 comprises 16 residues. V dropped 5 bases and J dropped 7 bases, with 20 bases sitting between them. CDR3 sequence: CASSVAGGLGGEKLFF. CDR3 coding DNA: TGTGCCAGCAGCGTGGCAGGAGGTCTTGGGGGTGAAAAACTGTTTTTT.

V gene TRBV4-3 combines with J gene TRBJ2-5, with 7 bases matching TRBD1. With V trimmed by 0 bases and J by 4 bases, 5 bases remained unmatched. CDR3 length equals 15 residues. The germline V gene has CDR1 LGHNA and CDR2 YSLEER. The CDR3 is CASSQEPTGRETQYF. CDR3 DNA sequence: TGCGCCAGCAGCCAAGAACCGACAGGGCGAGAGACCCAGTACTTC.

This clonotype was detected many times. The CDR3 DNA is TGTGCCAGCTCACCCCGACAGGGCGCAGATACGCAGTATTTT. Its translation: CASSPRQGADTQYF. This chain joins TRBV18 and TRBJ2-3; 7 nucleotides match TRBD1. There are 14 residues in the CDR3. V was clipped by 3 bases and J by 4 bases; unmatched bases: 4. Germline loops: CDR1 KGHSH, CDR2 LQKENI.

This clonotype was seen a handful of times. The gene calls are TRBV7-6 and TRBJ2-7; D might be TRBD2 (5 bases). Germline V gene data show CDR1 as SGHVS and CDR2 as FNYEAQ. The CDR3 has 14 residues. V lost 2 bases, J lost 2 bases, and 10 bases lay in between. The CDR3 coding sequence is TGTGCCAGCAGCTTAAACGAGGGAGCCTACGAGCAGTACGTC. It specifies CASSLNEGAYEQYV.

This clonotype was observed a few times. The chain joins TRBV5-5 to TRBJ2-3, with D possibly matching TRBD2 (5 bases). Per germline, CDR1 SGHKS and CDR2 YYEKEE (reference sequence). This CDR3 region has 16 residues. Trimming left V 0 bases short and J 0 bases short, with 11 bases between. CDR3 DNA: TGTGCCAGCAGCTTGGATCCGGGGAAGAGCACAGATACGCAGTATTTT. Its translation: CASSLDPGKSTDTQYF.

In this sample, this clonotype turned up a few times. The chain joins TRBV30 to TRBJ1-6, with TRBD1 as a possible D gene (6 bases). Trimming took 5 bases from V and 7 from J, leaving 12 bases between them. Germline CDR1 GTSNPN, CDR2 SVGIG (reference sequence). CDR3 length equals 13 residues. Written as DNA, the CDR3 is TGTGCCTGGGGGCGTCAGGGGAATTCACCCCTCCACTTT. Protein: CAWGRQGNSPLHF.

This clonotype was observed a few times. The chain carries TRBV20-1 and TRBJ2-7, with TRBD2 matching over 7 bases. The CDR3 sequence is 12 residues long. From germline, CDR1 is DFQATT and CDR2 SNEGSKA (reference sequence). CDR3 region: CSAGGGGYEQYF. CDR3 nucleotides: TGCAGCGCAGGCGGGGGTGGCTACGAGCAGTACTTC.

This clonotype turned up a few times. The rearrangement joins TRBV20-1 to TRBJ2-1, with 9 nucleotides matching TRBD1. This CDR3 comprises 13 residues. Unmatched junction bases numbered 4, after V lost 5 bases and J lost 5 bases. From germline, CDR1 is DFQATT and CDR2 SNEGSKA (reference sequence). CDR3 loop: CSAPRTGDNEQFF. The DNA for the CDR3 is TGCAGTGCTCCCCGGACAGGGGACAATGAGCAGTTCTTC.

This clonotype came up many times. The chain has TRBV12-3 or TRBV12-4 and TRBJ1-1, with D maybe TRBD1 (5 bases). Trimming cost V 3 bases and J 8 bases, with 13 bases left between them. The CDR3 spans 13 residues. The CDR3: CASSFTQGSEAFF. The CDR3 DNA reads as TGTGCCAGCAGTTTCACGCAGGGTTCAGAAGCTTTCTTT.

The chain links TRBV9 to TRBJ2-3, with 11 bases matching TRBD2. Germline CDR1 SGDLS, CDR2 YYNGEE. The CDR3 runs 16 residues. V gave up 3 bases and J gave up 4 bases; unmatched junction bases: 7. The CDR3 DNA reads as TGTGCCAGCAGCGGTTTAGCGGGGGGGCCCTCAGATACGCAGTATTTT. Its protein is CASSGLAGGPSDTQYF.

V is TRBV4-1 and J is TRBJ2-1, with 7 bases aligning to TRBD1. CDR3 length equals 17 residues. The V segment lost 1 base and the J segment 8 bases; nucleotides outside the gene matches: 14. CDR1 MGHRA and CDR2 YSYEKL come from the germline V gene. Here the CDR3 reads CASSQAPPPDRDHEQFF. The DNA for the CDR3 is TGCGCCAGCAGCCAAGCTCCCCCCCCAGACAGGGACCATGAGCAGTTCTTC.

This clonotype was observed a few times. The chain links TRBV11-3 to TRBJ2-2; D perhaps matches TRBD1 (6 bases). Germline V lookup: CDR1 SGHNT, CDR2 YENEEA. The CDR3 totals 15 residues. Trimming took 4 bases from V and 3 from J, leaving 12 bases between them. The CDR3 loop is CASSSREGDTGELFF. The CDR3, as DNA: TGTGCCAGCAGCTCCAGAGAGGGGGACACCGGGGAGCTGTTTTTT. The variable domain in full, completed from reference TRBV11-3 and TRBJ2-2, reads EAGVVQSPRYKIIEKKQPVAFWCNPISGHNTLYWYLQNLGQGPELLIRYENEEAVDDSQLPKDRFSAERLKGVDSTLKIQPAELGDSAVYLCASSSREGDTGELFFGEGSRLTVL.

In its sample, this clonotype was seen a few times. The chain carries TRBV20-1 and TRBJ1-5, with unresolved D. CDR3 length equals 15 residues. V was shortened by 0 bases and J by 0 bases, with 9 bases between the two germline ends. The germline CDR1 and CDR2 sequences are DFQATT and SNEGSKA (reference sequence). The CDR3 spells CSARDPLDSNQPQHF. CDR3 in DNA: TGCAGTGCTAGAGATCCGCTAGATAGCAATCAGCCCCAGCATTTT.